Listed below are T cell receptor beta chains from one sample, sequenced in a study of blood T cell repertoires in COVID-19. Data came from immunoSEQ multiplex PCR; TCRdb stores just in-frame clones and leaves some out. Altogether around 190,000 clones are present, 75% to 85% being singletons, with the ten largest covering about 10%. Input material: PBMCs or T cells enriched from blood (not recorded which). These receptors originate from a middle-aged man who had recovered from COVID-19. CDR3s include the opening cysteine and the closing phenylalanine or tryptophan. The D gene is left open where the match is weak. Some rows mark clone size as missing; the rest say once, few, many or name a class of expanded clone.

NA,NA,TRBV6-5,TRBJ1-5,TGTGCCAGCAGCTTCTATGACACTAGCAATCAGCCCCAGCATTTT,CASSFYDTSNQPQHF
TRBD1,NA,TRBV6-5,TRBJ1-4,TGTGCCAGCAGCCCCGGGACAGGGTATGAAAAACTGTTTTTT,CASSPGTGYEKLFF
TRBD1,once,TRBV4-1,TRBJ2-6,TGCGCCAGCAGCCAAGGACCGGTGGGACAGGGGTTAGTCGGGGCCAACGTCCTGACTTTC,CASSQGPVGQGLVGANVLTF
TRBD2,NA,TRBV3-1/TRBV3-2,TRBJ2-5,TGTGCCAGCAGCCAAGAAGGCGGGGGGGCCAGAGAGACCCAGTACTTC,CASSQEGGGARETQYF
NA,NA,TRBV5-1,TRBJ2-3,TGCGCCAGCAGCTTGCCGGCGGGGAACACAGATACGCAGTATTTT,CASSLPAGNTDTQYF
TRBD2,NA,TRBV24-1,TRBJ2-5,TGTGCCACCAGTGACCACGGACTAGCGGGTAAAGAGACCCAGTACTTC,CATSDHGLAGKETQYF
NA,NA,TRBV4-1,TRBJ1-5,TGCGCCAGCAGCCAAGGCGGGGCGCGTAGCAATCAGCCCCAGCATTTT,CASSQGGARSNQPQHF
NA,NA,TRBV5-4,TRBJ2-4,TGTGCCAGCAGCTTGGCAGGGAATCTTGCCAAAAACATTCAGTACTTC,CASSLAGNLAKNIQYF
TRBD2,once,TRBV6-1,TRBJ2-1,TGTGCCAGCAGTGATGGACTAGCGGGAGTGTATTCCTACAATGAGCAGTTCTTC,CASSDGLAGVYSYNEQFF
TRBD2,NA,TRBV7-3,TRBJ2-7,TGTGCCAGCAGCCGTTTAGCGGGAGGTAGGAGTGAGCAGTACTTC,CASSRLAGGRSEQYF
TRBD2,NA,TRBV14,TRBJ2-1,TGTGCCAGCAGCCAAGATAGTCTGGGCGGGGGATTCTACAATGAGCAGTTCTTC,CASSQDSLGGGFYNEQFF
NA,NA,TRBV2,TRBJ2-5,TGTGCCAGCAGTGATGTAGGGGCCCAGTACTTC,CASSDVGAQYF
TRBD1,NA,TRBV5-1,TRBJ1-2,TGCGCCAGCTATCCTGGGGGCGGCAGGGGGCTTGGCTACACCTTC,CASYPGGGRGLGYTF
TRBD2,NA,TRBV2,TRBJ2-7,TGTGCCAGCAGTGGACTAGCGGGTATCGAGCAGTACTTC,CASSGLAGIEQYF
NA,many,TRBV5-1,TRBJ2-7,TGCGCCAGCAGCGAGGACTCGAGCTCCTACGAGCAGTACTTC,CASSEDSSSYEQYF
TRBD1,NA,TRBV7-9,TRBJ1-2,TGTGCCAGCAGCGCATCGGGGCAGGGGGTTGATGGCTACACCTTC,CASSASGQGVDGYTF
NA,NA,TRBV14,TRBJ2-1,TGTGCCAGCAGCCAAGGGCGGACGGGGAGGTTTGGCCAGTTCTTC,CASSQGRTGRFGQFF
NA,many,TRBV11-2,TRBJ2-3,TGTGCCAGCAGCTTAGTTGGAGGGGCTCCCACAGATACGCAGTATTTT,CASSLVGGAPTDTQYF
NA,NA,TRBV10-3,TRBJ1-2,TGTGCCATCAGTGTCCTACAGGAGGGGATCTATGGCTACACCTTC,CAISVLQEGIYGYTF
NA,NA,TRBV12-5,TRBJ2-1,TGTGCTAGTGGTTTGGGGCAGAGGAGCTCCTACAATGAGCAGTTCTTC,CASGLGQRSSYNEQFF
NA,NA,TRBV6-6,TRBJ2-5,TGTGCCAGCAGCCAAGGGGCGGAGACCCAGTACTTC,CASSQGAETQYF
NA,NA,TRBV19,TRBJ1-5,TGTGCCAGTAGTAAATCGCACAGGGTGGACCAGCCCCAGCATTTT,CASSKSHRVDQPQHF
TRBD2,NA,TRBV24-1,TRBJ2-3,TGTGCCACCAGTGATTTGCCCGGGACTACCACAGATACGCAGTATTTT,CATSDLPGTTTDTQYF
TRBD1,once,TRBV10-2,TRBJ1-6,TGCCCCAGCAGACCCCTGGGGGACAGGGGGCGAAGCTCACCCCTCCACTTT,CPSRPLGDRGRSSPLHF
TRBD2,NA,TRBV12-3/TRBV12-4,TRBJ2-7,TGTGCCAGCAGTTCGGGACTATGGGAGCAGTACTTC,CASSSGLWEQYF
NA,NA,TRBV12-3/TRBV12-4,TRBJ1-6,TGTGCCAGCAGTTTCCAGGGCAATTCACCCCTCCACTTT,CASSFQGNSPLHF
TRBD1,NA,TRBV6-5,TRBJ1-2,TGTGCCATCCTAGGACAGGTGATCTATGGCTACACCTTC,CAILGQVIYGYTF
NA,NA,TRBV7-9,TRBJ1-5,TGTGCCAGCAGCCGACAGACGCTGACGAGCAATCAGCCCCAGCATTTT,CASSRQTLTSNQPQHF
NA,NA,TRBV21-1,TRBJ1-3,TGTGCCAGCAGCATGGAGAGCAGGGGCCCCATACGGGGAAACACCATATATTTT,CASSMESRGPIRGNTIYF
NA,NA,TRBV5-1,TRBJ1-2,TGCGCCAGCAGCTTGGATCGGTCCGGTGGCTACACCTTC,CASSLDRSGGYTF
NA,NA,TRBV7-7,TRBJ1-5,TGTGCCAGCACCCTATCTCCCGGGACACCGGTGGATCAGCCCCAGCATTTT,CASTLSPGTPVDQPQHF
NA,NA,TRBV5-1,TRBJ1-4,TGCGCCAGCAGCCGCGTGGGAGATAATGAAAAACTGTTTTTT,CASSRVGDNEKLFF
TRBD1,few,TRBV6-5,TRBJ1-6,TGTGCCAGCACAACAGGGGAGGTTTCACCCCTCCACTTT,CASTTGEVSPLHF
NA,NA,TRBV18,TRBJ1-1,TGTGCCAGCTCAGTGACAGAGAACACTGAAGCTTTCTTT,CASSVTENTEAFF
NA,NA,TRBV19,TRBJ1-1,TGTGCCAGTAGTATAGGCGCCCATCGGAACACTGAAGCTTTCTTT,CASSIGAHRNTEAFF
NA,NA,TRBV2,TRBJ1-4,TGTGCCAGCGTACAGGCTTCTTTCGATTCGCATGAAAAACTGTTTTTT,CASVQASFDSHEKLFF